Listed here is a single T cell receptor beta chain. The antigen is unknown. The sample originates from a study of cytomegalovirus exposure and HLA in healthy donors. Overall study findings and caveats: The dataset shows that most TCR sequences were rare, while some public TCRs occurred in many donors. One later analysis reportedly identified an Asian-associated ancestry cluster that showed fewer N-insertions than the roughly 720-donor mean. Overall, approximately 150 TCR beta chains were annotated as cytomegalovirus-associated. Reports showed the classifier diagnosing cytomegalovirus status with high specificity and sensitivity.

Germline lookup yields CDR1 LNHDA and CDR2 SQIVND (reference sequence). The CDR3 is 14 residues long. J lost 9 bases, V lost 5 bases, and 8 bases had no gene match. Primers included in the PCR were 60 Vbeta and 13 Jbeta primers. Libraries were prepared by immunoSEQ multiplex PCR; TCRdb keeps only in-frame clonotypes and omits some of them. This table has roughly 180,000 clones, 75% to 85% appearing once. This TCR was recovered from a girl aged 2-15 years in good health and CMV-seropositive. Sequenced: PBMCs. V and J are TRBV19 and TRBJ2-3; 10 bases match TRBD2. CDR3 bases: TGTGCCAGTAGTCAGCGGGAGGGCCTCGGGACGCAGTATTTT. Its protein product is CASSQREGLGTQYF.